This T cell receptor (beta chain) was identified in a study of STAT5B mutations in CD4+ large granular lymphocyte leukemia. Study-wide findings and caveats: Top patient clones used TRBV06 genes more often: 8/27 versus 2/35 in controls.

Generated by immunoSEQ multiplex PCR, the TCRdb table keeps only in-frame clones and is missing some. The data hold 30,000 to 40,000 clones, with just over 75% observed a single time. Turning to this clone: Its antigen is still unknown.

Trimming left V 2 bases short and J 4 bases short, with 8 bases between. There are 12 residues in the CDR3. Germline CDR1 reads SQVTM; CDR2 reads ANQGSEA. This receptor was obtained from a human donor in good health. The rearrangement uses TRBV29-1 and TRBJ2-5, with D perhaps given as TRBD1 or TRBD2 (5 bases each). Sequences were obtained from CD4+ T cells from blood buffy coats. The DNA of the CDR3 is TGCAGCGTTGAAATTGGGACAGAGACCCAGTACTTC. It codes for CSVEIGTETQYF.